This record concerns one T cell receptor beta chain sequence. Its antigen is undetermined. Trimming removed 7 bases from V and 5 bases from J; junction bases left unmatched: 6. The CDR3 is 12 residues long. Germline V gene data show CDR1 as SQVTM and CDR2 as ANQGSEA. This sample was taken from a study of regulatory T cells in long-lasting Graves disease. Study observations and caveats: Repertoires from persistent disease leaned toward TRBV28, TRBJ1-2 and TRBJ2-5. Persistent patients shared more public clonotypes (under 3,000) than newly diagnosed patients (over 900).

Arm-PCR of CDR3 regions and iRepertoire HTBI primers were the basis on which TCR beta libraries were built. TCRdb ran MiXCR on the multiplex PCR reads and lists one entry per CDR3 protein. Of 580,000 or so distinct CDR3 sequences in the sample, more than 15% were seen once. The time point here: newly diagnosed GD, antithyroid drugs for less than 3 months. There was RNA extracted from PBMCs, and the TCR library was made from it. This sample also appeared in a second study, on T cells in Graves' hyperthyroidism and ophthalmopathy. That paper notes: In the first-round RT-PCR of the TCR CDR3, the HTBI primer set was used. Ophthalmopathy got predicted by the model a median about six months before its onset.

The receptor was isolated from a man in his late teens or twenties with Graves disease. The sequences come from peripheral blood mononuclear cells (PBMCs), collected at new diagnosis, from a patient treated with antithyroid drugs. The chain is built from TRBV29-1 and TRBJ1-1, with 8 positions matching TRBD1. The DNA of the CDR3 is TGCAGCGCCTACAGGGGGTTGACTGAAGCTTTCTTT. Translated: CSAYRGLTEAFF.